Given below is one TCR beta chain in context. The antigen is undetermined. The germline CDR1 and CDR2 sequences are SNHLY and FYNNEI. The CDR3 is 13 residues long. Trimming cost V 2 bases and J 3 bases, with 8 bases left between them. Then a second PCR, running about 6 to 12 cycles, was carried out with a sample-barcoded 5' primer and a J-beta primer mix. Every sample produced at least 2.5 million CDR3-containing paired-end reads. TCRdb processed the 5' RACE reads anew with MiXCR; each CDR3 protein has one entry. The repertoire holds 1.8 million or so distinct CDR3 sequences, roughly 43% seen once, with roughly 23% in the top ten. This record comes from a study of blood T cells in healthy people across ages. Study results and caveats: Calculation of diversity from one million T cells yielded estimates considered to be underestimates.

This sequence was found in a human donor in good health. The chain couples TRBV2 to TRBJ2-7; D ambiguous. The sequencing sample was made of blood. The CDR3 sequence is CASSEYGNYEQYF. CDR3 nucleotides: TGTGCCAGCAGTGAATATGGGAACTACGAGCAGTACTTC. Together with reference TRBV2 and TRBJ2-7, the CDR3 gives the full variable domain: EPEVTQTPSHQVTQMGQEVILRCVPISNHLYFYWYRQILGQKVEFLVSFYNNEISEKSEIFDDQFSVERPDGSNFTLKIRSTKLEDSAMYFCASSEYGNYEQYFGPGTRLTVT.